This T cell receptor beta chain was documented in a study of shared clonotypes between healthy human individuals. The table came from immunoSEQ multiplex PCR; TCRdb's copy has only in-frame clones and leaves some out. The table lists nearly 2 million clones, about 94% of them singletons, with 1.2% in the top ten. The CDR3 runs to 14 residues. Trimming took 5 bases from V and 2 from J; bases not matched to a gene: 6. Per germline, CDR1 PRHDT and CDR2 FYEKMQ (reference sequence). Naive CD8 cells lacked CD45RO and underwent positive selection for CCR7, leaving out terminally differentiated effector memory CD45RA+ cells. Caucasian adults living in Nashville, Tennessee, provided all samples.

Sequencing was carried out using naive CD8+ T cells sorted from blood. This clonotype was obtained from a man aged 18 to 30 in good health. This sequence joins TRBV13 and TRBJ2-7; 7 bases fit TRBD2. The DNA for the CDR3 is TGTGCCAGCAGCGTCGGGACTACCCCCTACGAGCAGTACTTC. It is translated as CASSVGTTPYEQYF. Drawing the rest from reference TRBV13 and TRBJ2-7, the complete variable domain is AAGVIQSPRHLIKEKRETATLKCYPIPRHDTVYWYQQGPGQDPQFLISFYEKMQSDKGSIPDRFSAQQFSDYHSELNMSSLELGDSALYFCASSVGTTPYEQYFGPGTRLTVT.